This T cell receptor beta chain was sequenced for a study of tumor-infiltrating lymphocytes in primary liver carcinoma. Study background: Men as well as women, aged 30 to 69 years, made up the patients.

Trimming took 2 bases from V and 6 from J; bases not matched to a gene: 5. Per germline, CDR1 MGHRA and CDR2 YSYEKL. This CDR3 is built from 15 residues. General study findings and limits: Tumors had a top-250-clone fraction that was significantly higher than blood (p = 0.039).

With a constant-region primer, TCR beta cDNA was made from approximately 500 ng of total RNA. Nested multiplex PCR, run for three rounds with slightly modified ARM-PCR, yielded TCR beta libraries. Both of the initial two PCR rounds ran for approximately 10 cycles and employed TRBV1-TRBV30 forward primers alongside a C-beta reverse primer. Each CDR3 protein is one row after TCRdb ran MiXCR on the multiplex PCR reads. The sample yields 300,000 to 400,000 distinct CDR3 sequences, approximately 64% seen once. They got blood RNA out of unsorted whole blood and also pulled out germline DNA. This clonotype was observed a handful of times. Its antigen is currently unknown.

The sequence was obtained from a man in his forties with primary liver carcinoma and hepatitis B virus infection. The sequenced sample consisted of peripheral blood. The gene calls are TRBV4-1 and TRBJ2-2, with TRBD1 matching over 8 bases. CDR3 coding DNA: TGCGCCAGCAGCCAAAGGACAGGGTCGGCCGGGGAGCTGTTTTTT. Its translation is CASSQRTGSAGELFF.